Following are 24 T cell receptor beta chains from one sample sequenced in a study of post-analysis software for immune sequencing data. Whole-study results and caveats: Controls had lower frequencies than patients of four or five TRBV segments, which included TRBV5-6, TRBV5-1 and TRBV20-1.

cDNA libraries of TCR beta carried unique molecular identifiers. TCRdb re-called the PCR reads through MiXCR, storing one row per CDR3 protein. The table includes under 650,000 distinct CDR3 sequences, about 40% detected once. These receptors lack a known antigen. The specimen was blood. Every receptor here comes from a girl between 5 and 17 years old with multiple sclerosis.

This clonotype was picked up one time. The chain has TRBV18 and TRBJ2-3; 9 nucleotides match TRBD2. Losses at the gene ends were 1 base for V and 6 bases for J; bases not matched to a gene: 11. This CDR3 is built from 17 residues. CDR1 and CDR2 (germline): KGHSH, LQKENI. The CDR3 bases are TGTGCCAGCTCACCACAAGCGGGGGGCCCCTCTGAGGATACGCAGTATTTT. Translation gives CASSPQAGGPSEDTQYF.

This chain's CDR3 is CASSPATASNEKLFF. CDR3 nucleotides: TGTGCCAGCAGTCCAGCGACGGCCTCTAATGAAAAACTGTTTTTT. The genes are TRBV12-3 or TRBV12-4 and TRBJ1-4; D gene unclear. V gave up 5 bases and J gave up 3 bases, with 13 bases separating them. This CDR3 comprises 15 residues.

The rearrangement links TRBV7-6 to TRBJ1-1; D unresolved. Trimming stripped 5 bases from V and 4 bases from J, with 14 bases between. The CDR3 extends over 14 amino acids. Germline CDR1 is SGHVS and CDR2 is FNYEAQ. The CDR3 DNA reads TGTGCCAGCAGCCTCGCGACTGGACCCACTGAAGCTTTCTTT. Amino acid sequence: CASSLATGPTEAFF.

The gene calls are TRBV12-3 or TRBV12-4 and TRBJ2-5, with 7 bases fitting TRBD1. There are 14 residues in the CDR3. The junction had 8 bases not matched to a gene; V was cut back by 5 bases and J by 5 bases. The CDR3: CASSRRGGAETQYF. CDR3 coding DNA: TGTGCCAGCAGTCGGCGAGGGGGCGCGGAGACCCAGTACTTC.

This rearrangement joins TRBV6-5 to TRBJ2-1, with TRBD2 identical over 10 bases. The CDR3 extends over 15 amino acids. V trimming: 6 bases; J trimming: 7 bases; junction bases outside the gene matches: 9. Germline V gene lookup returns CDR1 MNHEY and CDR2 SVGAGI. The CDR3 DNA sequence: TGTGCCAGCAGAACTCTAGCGGGAGCGGGAAATGAGCAGTTCTTC. Translated: CASRTLAGAGNEQFF.

This clonotype has only a few counts. The chain combines TRBV12-3 or TRBV12-4 with TRBJ1-2; TRBD1 matches 7 bases. V lost 3 bases, J lost 1 base, and 8 bases stayed unmatched. This CDR3 comprises 16 residues. The CDR3, as DNA: TGTGCCAGCAGTTTGACCCCCACAGGGGTTAACTATGGCTACACCTTC. It codes for CASSLTPTGVNYGYTF.

This clonotype has a single count. This sequence joins TRBV2 and TRBJ1-5; D may be TRBD1 (5 bases). CDR1 is SNHLY and CDR2 is FYNNEI in the germline V gene. Trimming cost V 4 bases and J 6 bases, with 13 bases left between them. The CDR3 extends over 14 amino acids. The CDR3: CASSGMGPSQPQHF. CDR3 sequence (DNA): TGTGCCAGCAGTGGTATGGGGCCATCTCAGCCCCAGCATTTT.

The chain links TRBV20-1 to TRBJ1-1, with D uncertain. The germline CDR1 and CDR2 sequences are DFQATT and SNEGSKA (reference sequence). V lost 2 bases and J 3 bases, leaving 13 bases between the germline ends. The CDR3 is made up of 14 amino acids. This chain's CDR3 is CSARFRADYTEAFF. CDR3 bases: TGCAGTGCTAGATTCCGGGCCGACTACACTGAAGCTTTCTTT.

The CDR3 sequence is CSVAAGGETQYF. The CDR3 coding sequence is TGCAGCGTTGCGGCAGGGGGAGAGACCCAGTACTTC. The chain employs TRBV29-1 and TRBJ2-5, with 7 bases that match TRBD1. Per the germline V gene, CDR1 is SQVTM and CDR2 is ANQGSEA. The trim removed 4 bases at V and 4 bases at J, leaving 3 bases unmatched. The CDR3 consists of 12 residues. Full variable domain (remainder filled in from reference TRBV29-1 and TRBJ2-5): SAVISQKPSRDICQRGTSLTIQCQVDSQVTMMFWYRQQPGQSLTLIATANQGSEATYESGFVIDKFPISRPNLTFSTLTVSNMSPEDSSIYLCSVAAGGETQYFGPGTRLLVL.

This clonotype occurred a few times. The genes are TRBV9 and TRBJ1-2, with 7 bases that match TRBD1. There are 13 residues in the CDR3. The germline gives CDR1 SGDLS, CDR2 YYNGEE. Germline trimming cut 2 bases from V and 4 bases from J; bases unmatched to any gene: 2. The DNA of the CDR3 is TGTGCCAGCAGCGTTTACAGGGGCTATGGCTACACCTTC. Translation: CASSVYRGYGYTF.

This clonotype was detected many times. The rearrangement uses TRBV7-3 and TRBJ2-1; 8 nucleotides align to TRBD1. Looked up from germline, CDR1 is SGHTA and CDR2 is FQGTGA. The V segment lost 4 bases and the J segment 9 bases; nucleotides outside the gene matches: 14. The CDR3 is 16 amino acids. The CDR3, as DNA: TGTGCCAGCAGCTCCCCAGGGGGCATGGGTAGGGGTGAGCAGTTCTTC. This codes for CASSSPGGMGRGEQFF.

The chain carries TRBV4-1 and TRBJ2-3, with TRBD2 identical over 14 bases. The ends lost 1 base at V and 9 bases at J; junction bases unmatched: 3. The CDR3 spans 15 residues. Per the germline V gene, CDR1 is MGHRA and CDR2 is YSYEKL. The CDR3 sequence is CASSQGGLAGDTQYF. CDR3 coding DNA: TGCGCCAGCAGCCAAGGGGGACTAGCGGGAGACACGCAGTATTTT.

This clonotype occurred a few times. The chain has TRBV5-1 and TRBJ2-7; D remains unclear. CDR3 length: 13 residues. In germline, CDR1 is SGHRS, CDR2 YFSETQ. V was cut by 0 bases and J by 5 bases, with 9 bases left in between. The CDR3 is CASSLGEPDEQYF. For the CDR3, the DNA is TGCGCCAGCAGCTTGGGCGAACCGGACGAGCAGTACTTC.

This clonotype was counted a single time. The chain joins TRBV15 to TRBJ2-5; 8 bases align to TRBD1. This CDR3 has 16 residues. The ends lost 3 bases at V and 7 bases at J; junction bases unmatched: 13. CDR1 is LNHNV, CDR2 YYDKDF, per germline (reference sequence). CDR3 sequence: CATSRRELRQGATQYF. CDR3 in DNA: TGTGCCACCAGCAGGAGGGAGTTGAGGCAGGGGGCGACCCAGTACTTC.

V and J are TRBV7-6 and TRBJ2-7; TRBD1 aligns across 10 bases. V trimming: 5 bases; J trimming: 6 bases; junction bases outside the gene matches: 7. The CDR3 runs 14 residues. Germline V gives CDR1 SGHVS, CDR2 FNYEAQ. CDR3 region: CASSLDRGVGEQYF. The CDR3 nucleotides are TGTGCCAGCAGCCTGGACAGGGGGGTAGGCGAGCAGTACTTC.

The CDR3 loop is CASSSGLAGSRRTEGEQYF. In DNA form, the CDR3 reads TGTGCCAGCAGCTCCGGACTAGCGGGATCCCGGAGAACCGAGGGCGAGCAGTACTTC. The rearrangement links TRBV11-3 to TRBJ2-7; 12 nucleotides line up with TRBD2. CDR1 and CDR2 (germline): SGHNT, YENEEA. The CDR3 runs 19 residues. With V trimmed by 4 bases and J by 6 bases, 19 bases remained unmatched.

The chain combines TRBV5-1 with TRBJ2-1; D gene uncertain. CDR3 length: 15 residues. Per germline, CDR1 SGHRS and CDR2 YFSETQ. V gave up 0 bases and J gave up 5 bases, with 12 bases separating them. The CDR3 sequence: CASSLGLSPHNEQFF. For the CDR3, the DNA is TGCGCCAGCAGCTTGGGCCTATCCCCACACAATGAGCAGTTCTTC.

V gene TRBV20-1 combines with J gene TRBJ2-1, with TRBD2 identical over 9 bases. From germline, CDR1 is DFQATT and CDR2 SNEGSKA (reference sequence). V trimming: 0 bases; J trimming: 8 bases; junction bases outside the gene matches: 14. The CDR3 contains 17 residues. CDR3 sequence (DNA): TGCAGTGCTAGAGATATGGAAAGGGCTAGCGGGGTCGATGAGCAGTTCTTC. Its protein product is CSARDMERASGVDEQFF.

As concerns this clonotype: An end of the junction differs from the germline gene, which may be a read error. The chain links TRBV6-6 to TRBJ1-2; tentatively, D is TRBD1 (5 bases). Germline-derived CDR1 and CDR2 are MNHNY and SVGAGI (reference sequence). There are 13 residues in the CDR3. CDR3 residues: CASSNSGPDGYTF. The CDR3, as DNA: TGTGCCAGCAGTAACTCGGGGCCGGATGGCTACACCTTC.

The chain joins TRBV28 to TRBJ2-7; 9 nucleotides match TRBD1. The CDR3 consists of 14 residues. CDR1 and CDR2 (germline): MDHEN, SYDVKM. J was trimmed by 5 bases and V by 8 bases; bases with no gene match: 10. The CDR3 nucleotides are TGTGCCAGCGTCCGGACAGGGGATTCCCACGAGCAGTACTTC. Encoded protein: CASVRTGDSHEQYF.

The chain links TRBV5-1 to TRBJ2-7, with TRBD1 identical over 7 bases. Per germline, CDR1 SGHRS and CDR2 YFSETQ. The CDR3 has 13 amino acids. Unmatched junction bases numbered 7, after V lost 4 bases and J lost 6 bases. The CDR3 here is CASSIYRGCEQYF. As DNA, the CDR3 is TGCGCCAGCAGCATTTACAGGGGCTGCGAGCAGTACTTC.

The V call is TRBV12-3 or TRBV12-4, the J call TRBJ2-7; D unclear. This CDR3 region has 13 residues. V lost 3 bases to trimming and J lost 0 bases, with 6 bases between them. The CDR3 bases are TGTGCCAGCAGTTTCTCGGACTCCTACGAGCAGTACTTC. It specifies CASSFSDSYEQYF.

The rearrangement uses TRBV12-3 or TRBV12-4 and TRBJ2-1, with D hard to call. The V gene lost 6 bases and the J gene lost 5 bases, with 20 bases spanning the gap. The CDR3 contains 16 residues. For the CDR3, the DNA is TGTGCCAGCAGACCTTCTCGGGCCCTAGTTGACAATGAGCAGTTCTTC. Translated, it gives CASRPSRALVDNEQFF.

This sequence joins TRBV5-1 and TRBJ1-6; D is undetermined. V lost 0 bases to trimming and J lost 1 base, with 8 bases between them. Germline loops: CDR1 SGHRS, CDR2 YFSETQ. The CDR3 is 16 amino acids. CDR3 bases: TGCGCCAGCAGCTTGGGGCAGACTTCCTATAATTCACCCCTCCACTTT. The encoded protein is CASSLGQTSYNSPLHF.